The entry below gives a single TCR beta chain sequence along with its context. This sample was taken from a study of blood T cell repertoires in COVID-19. Study information: COVID-19 samples collected from the United States, Italy and Spain covered acute and convalescent phases. T cells, B-cell-depleted T cells, or PBMCs supplied cDNA or gDNA.

The CDR3 has 16 residues. The J segment lost 0 bases and the V segment lost 1 base, leaving 3 bases of the junction unmatched. The germline CDR1 and CDR2 sequences are MNHNS and SASEGT. In the source study's methods: It was from reference gene primer amplification that nucleated cell counts were estimated. Clones were sequenced by immunoSEQ multiplex PCR, and TCRdb holds only the in-frame ones, with some missing. V, J and clone size derive from that table, while D and trimming were established from the DNA sequence. The sample consists of 120,000 or so clones, approximately 74% of them appearing once.

The TCR sequence derives from a man aged 55 to 70 with acute or convalescent COVID-19. The source material was peripheral blood. The rearrangement links TRBV6-1 to TRBJ1-3; 7 bases match TRBD1. The CDR3 region is CASSEGTGGSGNTIYF. In DNA form, the CDR3 reads TGTGCCAGCAGTGAAGGGACAGGCGGCTCTGGAAACACCATATATTTT.